The clone carrying this T cell receptor beta chain was picked up one time. These data originate in a study of CD8 T cells in Susac syndrome. Sequencing of TCR beta was performed on blood CD8+ T cells and on blood CD4+ T cells. The CDR3 is 10 residues long. Between the trimmed V and J ends, which lost 4 bases and 7 bases, there was a span of 7 bases. In germline, CDR1 is SQVTM, CDR2 ANQGSEA. Reverse transcription used about 0.5 to 1 ug RNA and random hexamers. The immunoSEQ assay covered 54 Vbeta and 13 Jbeta segments for CDR3. TCRdb processed the immunoSEQ multiplex PCR reads anew with MiXCR; each CDR3 protein has one entry. Here the sample spans 100,000 to 150,000 distinct CDR3 sequences, about 92% being singletons.

The sequenced material came from CD8+ T cells from PBMCs. The sequence came from a human donor with multiple sclerosis. V usage is TRBV29-1 and J usage is TRBJ2-5; D remains unclear. The CDR3 sequence: CSVVSGTQYF. Written as DNA, the CDR3 is TGCAGCGTTGTTTCAGGGACCCAGTACTTC. The complete variable domain, with remaining parts taken from reference TRBV29-1 and TRBJ2-5, reads SAVISQKPSRDICQRGTSLTIQCQVDSQVTMMFWYRQQPGQSLTLIATANQGSEATYESGFVIDKFPISRPNLTFSTLTVSNMSPEDSSIYLCSVVSGTQYFGPGTRLLVL.